This section outlines one T cell receptor beta chain sequence together with its context. The sample comes from a study of blood T cell repertoires in COVID-19. The wider study: T cells, B-cell-depleted T cells, or PBMCs provided the cDNA or gDNA that served as material.

Trimming took 2 bases from V and 0 from J; bases not matched to a gene: 4. The CDR3 length is 16 residues. Germline V gives CDR1 SGHRS, CDR2 YFSETQ. Original processing notes: Estimation of nucleated cell counts relied on the amplification of reference gene primers. Clones were read by immunoSEQ multiplex PCR, and TCRdb kept only the in-frame ones, dropping some. V and J calls and clone size are those listed in that table; D and trimming were worked out from the DNA. The sample contains 170,000 or so clones, roughly 80% of which appear only once. This chain connects TRBV5-1 to TRBJ2-1; 8 positions match TRBD2. The sample taken for sequencing was peripheral blood. The sequence derives from a man aged 18 to 29 with active or convalescent COVID-19. The DNA of the CDR3 is TGCGCCAGCAGCTTTAGCGGGGTTAGCTCCTACAATGAGCAGTTCTTC. Amino acids: CASSFSGVSSYNEQFF. Using reference TRBV5-1 and TRBJ2-1 for the parts outside the CDR3, the full variable domain is KAGVTQTPRYLIKTRGQQVTLSCSPISGHRSVSWYQQTPGQGLQFLFEYFSETQRNKGNFPGRFSGRQFSNSRSEMNVSTLELGDSALYLCASSFSGVSSYNEQFFGPGTRLTVL.